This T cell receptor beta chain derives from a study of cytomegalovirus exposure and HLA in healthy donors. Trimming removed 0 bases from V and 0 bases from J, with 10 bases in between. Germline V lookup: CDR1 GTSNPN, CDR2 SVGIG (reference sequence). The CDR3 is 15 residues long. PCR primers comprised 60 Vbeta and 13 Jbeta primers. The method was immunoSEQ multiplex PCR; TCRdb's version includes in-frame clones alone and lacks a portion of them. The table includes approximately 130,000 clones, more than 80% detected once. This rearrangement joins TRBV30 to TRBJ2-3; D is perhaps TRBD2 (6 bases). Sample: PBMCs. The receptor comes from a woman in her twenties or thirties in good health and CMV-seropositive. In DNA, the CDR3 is TGTGCCTGGAGTGTATTAGCGGCTAGCACAGATACGCAGTATTTT. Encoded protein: CAWSVLAASTDTQYF.